This T cell receptor (beta chain) emerged from a study of OX40 agonist ivuxolimab in advanced cancers. Study information: Hepatocellular carcinoma, melanoma, renal cell or head and neck cancer occurred in dose-escalation patients.

The CDR3 runs to 16 residues. Looked up from germline, CDR1 is SGHAT and CDR2 is FQNNGV. Trimming shortened V by 2 bases and J by 0 bases, and 13 bases separated the two germline ends. Measured with immunoSEQ multiplex PCR; TCRdb has only the in-frame clones, and not every one. The sample includes approximately 89,000 clones, roughly 91% of them seen just once. The receptor comes from an adult with an advanced solid tumor such as melanoma, head and neck, liver or kidney cancer. The chain recombines TRBV11-2 with TRBJ1-1; D remains ambiguous. Sample: CD4+ or CD8+ T cells sorted from blood, taken in a trial of the OX40 agonist ivuxolimab. CDR3 nucleotides: TGTGCCAGCAGCTTACGTGTTGATCTCTTGAACACTGAAGCTTTCTTT. The encoded protein is CASSLRVDLLNTEAFF.